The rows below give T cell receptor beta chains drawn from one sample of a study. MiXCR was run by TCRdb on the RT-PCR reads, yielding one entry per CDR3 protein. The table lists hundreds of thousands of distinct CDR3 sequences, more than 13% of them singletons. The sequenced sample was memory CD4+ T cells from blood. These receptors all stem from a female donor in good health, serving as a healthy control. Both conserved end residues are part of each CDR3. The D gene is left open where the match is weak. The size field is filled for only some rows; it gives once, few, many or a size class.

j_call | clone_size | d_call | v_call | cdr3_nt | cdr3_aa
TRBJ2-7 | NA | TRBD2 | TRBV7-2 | TGTGCCAGCAGCCCCCTTGGCGGGCTAGCGGGTTTCTCCTACGAGCAGTACTTC | CASSPLGGLAGFSYEQYF
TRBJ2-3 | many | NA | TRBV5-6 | TGTGCCAGCAGCTTGGTATCCGCACCCGCAGATACGCAGTATTTT | CASSLVSAPADTQYF
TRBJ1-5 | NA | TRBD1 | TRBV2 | TGTGCCAGCAGGGACGACAGGGGAAATAGCAATCAGCCCCAGCATTTT | CASRDDRGNSNQPQHF
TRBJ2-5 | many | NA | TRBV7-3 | TGTGCCAGCAGCCCTAGGGGGGGACCACAAGAGACCCAGTACTTC | CASSPRGGPQETQYF
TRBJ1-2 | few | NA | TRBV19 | TGTGCCAGTACCCGGGGGGCTGAGTCTAACTATGGCTACACCTTC | CASTRGAESNYGYTF
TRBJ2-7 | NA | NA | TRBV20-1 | TGCAGTGCTAGAGCCCCCAGTCTTGGCTTCTACGAGCAGTACTTC | CSARAPSLGFYEQYF
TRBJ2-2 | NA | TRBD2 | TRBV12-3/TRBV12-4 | TGTGCCAGTCGGGAGGTCGCGAACACCGGGGAGCTGTTTTTT | CASREVANTGELFF
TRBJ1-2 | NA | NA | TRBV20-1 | TGCAGTGCTAGAGTGGACAGCCCCAACTATGGCTACACCTTC | CSARVDSPNYGYTF
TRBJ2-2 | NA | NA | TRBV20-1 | TGCAGTGCCGGGCGGGCGCGCGACACCGGGGAGCTGTTTTTT | CSAGRARDTGELFF
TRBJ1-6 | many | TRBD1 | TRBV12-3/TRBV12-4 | TGTGCCAGCAGGGGACAGGGTGATTCACCCCTCCACTTT | CASRGQGDSPLHF
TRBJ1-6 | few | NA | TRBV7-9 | TGTGCCGGAGGTGCAGGGGCTATCTATAATTCACCCCTCCACTTT | CAGGAGAIYNSPLHF
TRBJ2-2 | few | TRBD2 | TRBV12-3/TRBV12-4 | TGTGCCAGCAGGCCCTGGCTAGCGGGAACCGGGGAGCTGTTTTTT | CASRPWLAGTGELFF
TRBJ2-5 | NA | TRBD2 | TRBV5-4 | TGTGCCAGCAGCCCTGGGACTAGCGGGGGGAAAGAGACCCAGTACTTC | CASSPGTSGGKETQYF
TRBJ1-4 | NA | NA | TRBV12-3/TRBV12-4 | TGTGCCAGCAGTTTAAGGGGCGGAAAACTGTTTTTT | CASSLRGGKLFF
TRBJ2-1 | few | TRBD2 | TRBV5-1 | TGCGCCAGCAGCTCGGGACTAGCGGGGGATAATGAGCAGTTCTTC | CASSSGLAGDNEQFF
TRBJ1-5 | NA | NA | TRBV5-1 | TGCGCCAGCAGCTTGGGTTTCGGAGATAGCAATCAGCCCCAGCATTTT | CASSLGFGDSNQPQHF
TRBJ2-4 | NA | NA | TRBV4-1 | TGCGCCAGCAGCCCGGACAGTGTAACACTAGCCAAAAACATTCAGTACTTC | CASSPDSVTLAKNIQYF
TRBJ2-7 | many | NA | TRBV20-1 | TGCAGTGCTAGGCCTCATAACTACGAGCAGTACTTC | CSARPHNYEQYF
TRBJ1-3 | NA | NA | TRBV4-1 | TGCGCCAGCAGCCAACAAACGACAGACTCTGGAAACACCATATATTTT | CASSQQTTDSGNTIYF
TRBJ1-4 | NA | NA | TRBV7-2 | TGTGCCAGCAGCTCCCTTCGGGGCCAGGAGGAAAAACTGTTTTTT | CASSSLRGQEEKLFF
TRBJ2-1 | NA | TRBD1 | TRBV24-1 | TGTGCCATCGGGACAGGGTATCACAATGAGCAGTTCTTC | CAIGTGYHNEQFF
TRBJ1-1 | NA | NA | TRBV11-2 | TGTGCCAGCAGCTCCACCGTGGCGGGAAGCGGAACTGAAGCTTTCTTT | CASSSTVAGSGTEAFF
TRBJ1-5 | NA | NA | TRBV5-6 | TGTGCCAGCAGCTTGGGACAGCTTTTCAATCAGCCCCAGCATTTT | CASSLGQLFNQPQHF
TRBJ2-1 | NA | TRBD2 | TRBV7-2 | TGTGCCAGCAGCTCGACTAGCGGGAGGGCCTATAATGAGCAGTTCTTC | CASSSTSGRAYNEQFF
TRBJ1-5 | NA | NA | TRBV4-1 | TGCGCCAGCAGCAACGCGGGGTCGAATCAGCCCCAGCATTTT | CASSNAGSNQPQHF
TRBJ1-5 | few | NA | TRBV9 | TGTGCCAGCAGCGTAGTCTTGGTAAATCAGCCCCAGCATTTT | CASSVVLVNQPQHF
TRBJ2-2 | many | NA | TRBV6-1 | TGTGCCAGCGGTCCTAGCGGGGAGCTGTTTTTT | CASGPSGELFF
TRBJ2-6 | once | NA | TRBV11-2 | TGTGCCAGCAGCACGTGGACGGCTTCTGGGGCCAACGTCCTGACTTTC | CASSTWTASGANVLTF
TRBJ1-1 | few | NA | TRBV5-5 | TGTGCCAGCAGCTTGAGTGGGCTACGCACTGAAGCTTTCTTT | CASSLSGLRTEAFF
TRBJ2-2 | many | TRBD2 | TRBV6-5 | TGTGCCAGCAGTTACATAAGGACTAGCGGGACCGGGGAGCTGTTTTTT | CASSYIRTSGTGELFF
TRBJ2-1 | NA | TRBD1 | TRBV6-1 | TGTGCCAGCAGTGAATATGGCAGGGGGTATAGTGAGCAGTTCTTC | CASSEYGRGYSEQFF